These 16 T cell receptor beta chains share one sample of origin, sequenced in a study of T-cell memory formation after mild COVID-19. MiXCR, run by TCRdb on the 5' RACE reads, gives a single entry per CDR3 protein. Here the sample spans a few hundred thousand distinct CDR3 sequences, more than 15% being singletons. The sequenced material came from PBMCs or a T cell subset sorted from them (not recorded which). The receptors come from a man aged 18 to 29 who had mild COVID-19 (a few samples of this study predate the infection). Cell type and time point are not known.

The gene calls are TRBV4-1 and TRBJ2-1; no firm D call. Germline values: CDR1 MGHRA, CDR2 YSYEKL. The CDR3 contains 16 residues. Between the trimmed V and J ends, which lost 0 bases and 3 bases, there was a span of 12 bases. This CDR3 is CASSQDGVLLYNEQFF. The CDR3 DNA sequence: TGCGCCAGCAGCCAAGACGGCGTTCTCCTCTACAATGAGCAGTTCTTC.

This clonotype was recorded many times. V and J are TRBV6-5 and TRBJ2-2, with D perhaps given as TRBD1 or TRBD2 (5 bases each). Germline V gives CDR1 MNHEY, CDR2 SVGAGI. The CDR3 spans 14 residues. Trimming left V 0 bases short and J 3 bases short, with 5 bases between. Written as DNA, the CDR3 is TGTGCCAGCAGTTACTCGGGGGACACCGGGGAGCTGTTTTTT. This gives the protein CASSYSGDTGELFF.

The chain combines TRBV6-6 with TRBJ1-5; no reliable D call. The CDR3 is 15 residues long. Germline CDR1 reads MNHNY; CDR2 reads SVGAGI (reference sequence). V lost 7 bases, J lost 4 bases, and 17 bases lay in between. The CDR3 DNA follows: TGTGCCAGCATTGGCAGTCCGGAGGGAAATCAGCCCCAGCATTTT. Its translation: CASIGSPEGNQPQHF.

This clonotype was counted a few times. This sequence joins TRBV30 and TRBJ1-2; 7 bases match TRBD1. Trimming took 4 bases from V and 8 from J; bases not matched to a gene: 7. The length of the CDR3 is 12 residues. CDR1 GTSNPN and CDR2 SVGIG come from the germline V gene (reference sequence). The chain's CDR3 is CAWTTGDWGYTF. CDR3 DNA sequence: TGTGCCTGGACCACAGGGGATTGGGGCTACACCTTC.

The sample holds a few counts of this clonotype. The CDR3 DNA reads TGCGCCAGCAGCTTGGTGGCTAGCGGGGACCCCAAAGGAGAGACCCAGTACTTC. Its protein is CASSLVASGDPKGETQYF. This rearrangement joins TRBV5-1 to TRBJ2-5; 9 nucleotides align to TRBD2. The V gene end was trimmed by 0 bases and the J gene end by 4 bases; junction bases not matched to a gene: 13. CDR1 SGHRS and CDR2 YFSETQ come from the germline V gene. The CDR3 sequence is 18 residues long.

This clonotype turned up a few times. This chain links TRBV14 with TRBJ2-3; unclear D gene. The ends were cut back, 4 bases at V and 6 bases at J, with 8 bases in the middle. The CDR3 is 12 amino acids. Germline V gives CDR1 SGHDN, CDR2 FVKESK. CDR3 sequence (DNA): TGTGCCAGCAGCCCGTCACGGGATACGCAGTATTTT. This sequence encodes CASSPSRDTQYF.

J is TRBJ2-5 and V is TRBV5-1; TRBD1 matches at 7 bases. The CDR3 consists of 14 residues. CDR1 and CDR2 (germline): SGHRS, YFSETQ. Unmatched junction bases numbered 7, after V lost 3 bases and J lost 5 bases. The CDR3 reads CASSSQTGYETQYF. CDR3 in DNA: TGCGCCAGCAGCTCCCAGACAGGGTATGAGACCCAGTACTTC.

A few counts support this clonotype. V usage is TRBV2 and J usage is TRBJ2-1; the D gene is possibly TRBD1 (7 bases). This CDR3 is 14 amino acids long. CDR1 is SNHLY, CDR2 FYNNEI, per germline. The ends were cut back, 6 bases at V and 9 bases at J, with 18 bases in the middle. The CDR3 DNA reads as TGTGCCAGCAGCCGCAGGGGGGCGCGGGTTGAGCAGTTCTTC. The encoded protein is CASSRRGARVEQFF.

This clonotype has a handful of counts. Here the CDR3 reads CASSPSSGGAGTGELFF. CDR3 DNA: TGCGCCAGCAGCCCCAGTAGCGGGGGGGCCGGAACCGGGGAGCTGTTTTTT. V gene TRBV5-1 combines with J gene TRBJ2-2, with TRBD2 matching over 11 bases. The germline CDR1 and CDR2 sequences are SGHRS and YFSETQ. J gave up 5 bases and V 4 bases, and 10 bases lay outside the gene matches. The CDR3 is 17 amino acids. The variable domain in full, with the rest retrieved from reference TRBV5-1 and TRBJ2-2, is KAGVTQTPRYLIKTRGQQVTLSCSPISGHRSVSWYQQTPGQGLQFLFEYFSETQRNKGNFPGRFSGRQFSNSRSEMNVSTLELGDSALYLCASSPSSGGAGTGELFFGEGSRLTVL.

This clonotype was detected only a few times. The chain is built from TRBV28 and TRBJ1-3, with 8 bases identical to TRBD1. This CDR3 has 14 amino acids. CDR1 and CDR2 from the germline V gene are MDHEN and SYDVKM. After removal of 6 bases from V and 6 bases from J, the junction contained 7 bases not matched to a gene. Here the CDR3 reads CASSPDRGVNTIYF. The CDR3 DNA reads TGTGCCAGCAGCCCCGACAGGGGAGTAAACACCATATATTTT.

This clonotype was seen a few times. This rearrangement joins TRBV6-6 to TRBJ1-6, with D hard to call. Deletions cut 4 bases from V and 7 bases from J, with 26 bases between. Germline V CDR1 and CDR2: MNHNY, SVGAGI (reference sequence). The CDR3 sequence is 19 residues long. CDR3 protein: CASSWGYETTGVENSPLHF. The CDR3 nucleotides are TGTGCCAGCAGTTGGGGTTACGAGACAACTGGCGTGGAGAATTCACCCCTCCACTTT.

CDR3 sequence (DNA): TGCGCCAGCAGCGGCGGACAGGGGGCCGACCATCTAAGATACAATGAGCAGTTCTTC. Translated, it gives CASSGGQGADHLRYNEQFF. J is TRBJ2-1 and V is TRBV5-1, with 11 bases identical to TRBD1. The germline V gene has CDR1 SGHRS and CDR2 YFSETQ. V was pared by 4 bases and J by 4 bases, with 16 bases of the junction left unmatched. The CDR3 is made up of 19 amino acids.

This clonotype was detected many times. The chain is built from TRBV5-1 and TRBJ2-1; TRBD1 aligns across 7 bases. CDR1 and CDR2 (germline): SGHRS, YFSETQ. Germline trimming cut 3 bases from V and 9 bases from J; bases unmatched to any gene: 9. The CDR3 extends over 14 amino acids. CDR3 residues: CASSWRQGESEQFF. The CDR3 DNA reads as TGCGCCAGCAGCTGGAGACAGGGTGAAAGTGAGCAGTTCTTC. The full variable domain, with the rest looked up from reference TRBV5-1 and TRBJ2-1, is KAGVTQTPRYLIKTRGQQVTLSCSPISGHRSVSWYQQTPGQGLQFLFEYFSETQRNKGNFPGRFSGRQFSNSRSEMNVSTLELGDSALYLCASSWRQGESEQFFGPGTRLTVL.

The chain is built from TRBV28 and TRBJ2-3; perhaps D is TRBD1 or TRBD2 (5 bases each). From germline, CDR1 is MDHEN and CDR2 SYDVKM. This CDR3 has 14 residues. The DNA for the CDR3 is TGTGCTACCGAGGGGTACGGGCACACAGATACGCAGTATTTT. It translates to CATEGYGHTDTQYF.

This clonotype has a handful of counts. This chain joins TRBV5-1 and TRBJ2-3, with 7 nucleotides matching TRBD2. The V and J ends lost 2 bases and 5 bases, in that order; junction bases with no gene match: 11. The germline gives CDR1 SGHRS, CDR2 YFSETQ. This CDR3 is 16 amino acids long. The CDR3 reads CASSFFSGADGDTQYF. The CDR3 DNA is TGCGCCAGCAGCTTTTTCAGCGGGGCGGACGGAGATACGCAGTATTTT.

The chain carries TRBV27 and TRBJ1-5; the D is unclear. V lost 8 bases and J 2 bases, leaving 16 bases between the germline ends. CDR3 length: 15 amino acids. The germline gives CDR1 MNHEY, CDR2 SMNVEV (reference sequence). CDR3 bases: TGTGCCAGCCGAGGAAGCCCCGCTGGCAATCAGCCCCAGCATTTT. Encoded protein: CASRGSPAGNQPQHF.